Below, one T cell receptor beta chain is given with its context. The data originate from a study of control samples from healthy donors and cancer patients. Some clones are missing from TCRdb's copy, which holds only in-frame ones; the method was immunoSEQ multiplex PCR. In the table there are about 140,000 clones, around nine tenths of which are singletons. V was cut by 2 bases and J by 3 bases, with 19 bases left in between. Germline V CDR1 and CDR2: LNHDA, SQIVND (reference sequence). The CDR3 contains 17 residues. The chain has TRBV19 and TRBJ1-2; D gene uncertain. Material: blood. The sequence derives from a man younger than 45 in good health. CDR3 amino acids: CASSISQLGSGHYGYTF. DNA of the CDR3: TGTGCCAGTAGTATAAGTCAATTGGGCAGCGGACACTATGGCTACACCTTC.